What follows is one T cell receptor beta chain and its context. Antigen: not known. Trimming took 0 bases from V and 6 from J, leaving 12 bases between them. The CDR3 covers 15 residues. Germline lookup yields CDR1 LGHDT and CDR2 YNNKEL (reference sequence). The record originates from a study of T cell responses to AZD1222 COVID-19 vaccine. Overall study findings and caveats: The donors showed a predominance of white British ancestry and of females, with possible underestimation of clonal diversity. Across the whole spike, CD4 TCRs peaked at regions 160-218 and 743-854.

Here immunoSEQ multiplex PCR was the method, and the copy in TCRdb shows in-frame clones only, minus some. The sample has 140,000 to 150,000 clones, 91% seen once. This chain connects TRBV3-1 (or the pseudogene TRBV3-2) to TRBJ1-5, with a tentative D call TRBD1 (6 bases). Here the sequenced sample was peripheral blood, taken on day 0 of AZD1222 vaccination. The source of this sequence is an adult in good health. The CDR3 DNA follows: TGTGCCAGCAGCCAAGATAGCGGGGGGCTTCAGCCCCAGCATTTT. The encoded protein is CASSQDSGGLQPQHF.